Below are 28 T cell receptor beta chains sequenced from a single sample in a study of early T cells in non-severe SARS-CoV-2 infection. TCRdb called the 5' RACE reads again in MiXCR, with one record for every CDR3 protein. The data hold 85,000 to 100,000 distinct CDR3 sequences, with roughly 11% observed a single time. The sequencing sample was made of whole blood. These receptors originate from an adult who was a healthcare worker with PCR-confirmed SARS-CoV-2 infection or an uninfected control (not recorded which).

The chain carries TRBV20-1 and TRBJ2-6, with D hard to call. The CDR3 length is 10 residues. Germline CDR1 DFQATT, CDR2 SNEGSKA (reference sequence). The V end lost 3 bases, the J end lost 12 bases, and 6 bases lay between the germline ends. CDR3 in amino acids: CSASLRVLTF. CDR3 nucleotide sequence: TGCAGTGCTAGCCTCCGCGTCCTGACTTTC.

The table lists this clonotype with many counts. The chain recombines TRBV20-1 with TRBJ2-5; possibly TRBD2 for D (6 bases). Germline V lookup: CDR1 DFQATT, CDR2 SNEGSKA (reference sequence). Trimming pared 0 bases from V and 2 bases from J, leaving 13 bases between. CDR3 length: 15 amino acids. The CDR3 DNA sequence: TGCAGTGCTAGAGATCCCCTGCGGGATCAAGAGACCCAGTACTTC. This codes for CSARDPLRDQETQYF.

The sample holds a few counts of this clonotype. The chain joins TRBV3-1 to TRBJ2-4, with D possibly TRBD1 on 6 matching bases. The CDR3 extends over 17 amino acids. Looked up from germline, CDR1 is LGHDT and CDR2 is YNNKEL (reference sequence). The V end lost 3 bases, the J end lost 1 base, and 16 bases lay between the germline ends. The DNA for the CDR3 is TGTGCCAGCAGCCAGACAGGCACTGGGAGTGCCAAAAACATTCAGTACTTC. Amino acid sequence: CASSQTGTGSAKNIQYF.

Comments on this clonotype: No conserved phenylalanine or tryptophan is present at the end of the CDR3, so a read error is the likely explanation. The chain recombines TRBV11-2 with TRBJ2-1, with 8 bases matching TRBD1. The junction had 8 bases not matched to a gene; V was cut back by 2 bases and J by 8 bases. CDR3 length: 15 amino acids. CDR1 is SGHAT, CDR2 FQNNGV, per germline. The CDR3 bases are TGTGCCAGCAGCTTAAGTTTCGCAGGGGGCTATGAGCAGTTCTCC. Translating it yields CASSLSFAGGYEQFS.

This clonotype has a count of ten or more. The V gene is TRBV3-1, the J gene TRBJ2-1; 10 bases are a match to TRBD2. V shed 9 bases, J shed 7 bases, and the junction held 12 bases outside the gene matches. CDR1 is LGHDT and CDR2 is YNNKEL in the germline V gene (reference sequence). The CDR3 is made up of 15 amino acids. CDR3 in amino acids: CASRASGGLPNEQFF. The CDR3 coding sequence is TGTGCCAGTCGTGCTAGCGGGGGCCTCCCGAATGAGCAGTTCTTC.

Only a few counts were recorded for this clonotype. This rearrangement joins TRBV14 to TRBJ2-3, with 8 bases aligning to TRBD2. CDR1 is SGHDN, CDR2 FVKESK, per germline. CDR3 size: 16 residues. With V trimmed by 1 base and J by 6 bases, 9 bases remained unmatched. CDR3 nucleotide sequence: TGTGCCAGCAGCCAAGCACGAGCGGGAGTCCACGATACGCAGTATTTT. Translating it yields CASSQARAGVHDTQYF. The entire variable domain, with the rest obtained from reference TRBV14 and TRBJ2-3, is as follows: EAGVTQFPSHSVIEKGQTVTLRCDPISGHDNLYWYRRVMGKEIKFLLHFVKESKQDESGMPNNRFLAERTGGTYSTLKVQPAELEDSGVYFCASSQARAGVHDTQYFGPGTRLTVL.

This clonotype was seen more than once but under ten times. CDR3 sequence: CAWNEGFNEKLFF. For the CDR3, the DNA is TGTGCCTGGAATGAAGGATTTAATGAAAAACTGTTTTTT. The V and J genes are TRBV30 and TRBJ1-4; no clear D. The CDR3 is made up of 13 amino acids. V lost 4 bases and J 4 bases, leaving 10 bases between the germline ends. Germline-derived CDR1 and CDR2 are GTSNPN and SVGIG (reference sequence).

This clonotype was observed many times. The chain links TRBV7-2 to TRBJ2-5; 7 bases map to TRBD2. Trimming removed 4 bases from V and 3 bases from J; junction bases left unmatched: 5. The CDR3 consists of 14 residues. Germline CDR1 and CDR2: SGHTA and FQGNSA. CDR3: CASSSSGGKETQYF. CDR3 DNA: TGTGCCAGCAGCTCATCGGGGGGAAAAGAGACCCAGTACTTC.

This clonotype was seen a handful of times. Written as DNA, the CDR3 is TGTGCCACCAGTGACGGGGCCTACGAGCAGTACTTC. Its protein is CATSDGAYEQYF. This chain links TRBV24-1 with TRBJ2-7, with a weak D call TRBD2 (5 bases). Trimming shortened V by 4 bases and J by 2 bases, and 5 bases separated the two germline ends. The CDR3 runs 12 residues. Germline V CDR1 and CDR2: KGHDR, SFDVKD.

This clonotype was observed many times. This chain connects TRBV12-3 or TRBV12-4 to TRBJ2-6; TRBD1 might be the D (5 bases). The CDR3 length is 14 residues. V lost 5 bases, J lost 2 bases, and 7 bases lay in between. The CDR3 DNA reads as TGTGCCAGCAGTCAGGGTGCTGGGGCCAACGTCCTGACTTTC. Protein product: CASSQGAGANVLTF.

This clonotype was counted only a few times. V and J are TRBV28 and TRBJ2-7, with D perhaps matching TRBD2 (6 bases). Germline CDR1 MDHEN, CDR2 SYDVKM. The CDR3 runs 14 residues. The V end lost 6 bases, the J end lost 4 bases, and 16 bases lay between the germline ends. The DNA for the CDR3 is TGTGCCAGCAGCACCGGGACTGAAGTATACGAGCAGTACTTC. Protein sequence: CASSTGTEVYEQYF.

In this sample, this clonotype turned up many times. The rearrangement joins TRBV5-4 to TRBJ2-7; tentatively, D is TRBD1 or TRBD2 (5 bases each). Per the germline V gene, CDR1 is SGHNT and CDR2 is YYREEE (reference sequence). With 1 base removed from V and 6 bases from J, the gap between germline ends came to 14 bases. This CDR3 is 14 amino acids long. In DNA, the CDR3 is TGTGCCAGCAGCTTGATGGGCAAGAGGGGCGAGCAGTACTTC. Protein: CASSLMGKRGEQYF.

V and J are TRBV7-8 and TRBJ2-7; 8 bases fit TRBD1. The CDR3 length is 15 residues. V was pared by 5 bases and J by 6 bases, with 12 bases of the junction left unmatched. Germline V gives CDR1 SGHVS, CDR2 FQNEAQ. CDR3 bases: TGTGCCAGCAGCCTCGACCGGACAGGGCGGCCCGAGCAGTACTTC. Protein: CASSLDRTGRPEQYF.

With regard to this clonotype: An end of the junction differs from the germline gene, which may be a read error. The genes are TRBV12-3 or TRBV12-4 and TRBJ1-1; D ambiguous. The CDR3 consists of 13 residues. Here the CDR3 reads CASHPVLGTEVFF. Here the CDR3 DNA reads TGTGCCAGCCACCCCGTGTTGGGAACTGAAGTTTTCTTT.

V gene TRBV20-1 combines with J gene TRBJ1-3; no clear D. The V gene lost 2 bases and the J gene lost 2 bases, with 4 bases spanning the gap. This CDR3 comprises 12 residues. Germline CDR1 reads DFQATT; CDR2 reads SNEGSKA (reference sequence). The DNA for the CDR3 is TGCAGTGCTAGATCGGCTGGAAACACCATATATTTT. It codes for CSARSAGNTIYF.

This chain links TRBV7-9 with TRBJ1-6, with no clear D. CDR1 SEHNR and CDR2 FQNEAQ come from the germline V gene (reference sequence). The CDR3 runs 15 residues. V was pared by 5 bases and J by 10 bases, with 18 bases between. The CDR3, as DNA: TGTGCCAGCAGCCTGGGAGGCCATGGGAGCTCACCCCTCCACTTT. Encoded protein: CASSLGGHGSSPLHF.

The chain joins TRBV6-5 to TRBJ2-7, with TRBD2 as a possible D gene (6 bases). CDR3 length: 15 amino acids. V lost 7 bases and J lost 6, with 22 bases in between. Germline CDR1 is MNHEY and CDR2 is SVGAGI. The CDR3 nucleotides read TGTGCCAGCACCCTGCGGTCGGGACTGTTGATCGAGCAGTACTTC. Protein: CASTLRSGLLIEQYF.

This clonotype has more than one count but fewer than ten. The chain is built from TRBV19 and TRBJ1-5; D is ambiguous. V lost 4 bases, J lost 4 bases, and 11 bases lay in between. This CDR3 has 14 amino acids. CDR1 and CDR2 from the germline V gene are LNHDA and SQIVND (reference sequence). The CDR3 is CASSRDDRNQPQHF. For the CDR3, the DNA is TGTGCCAGTAGTAGAGATGACCGAAATCAGCCCCAGCATTTT.

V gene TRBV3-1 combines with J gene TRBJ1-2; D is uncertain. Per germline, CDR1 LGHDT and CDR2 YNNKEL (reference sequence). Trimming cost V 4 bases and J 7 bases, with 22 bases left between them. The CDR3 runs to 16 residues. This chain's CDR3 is CASSLLSGRSNSGYTF. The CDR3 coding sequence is TGTGCCAGCAGCCTCCTCTCCGGCAGGTCAAATTCTGGCTACACCTTC.

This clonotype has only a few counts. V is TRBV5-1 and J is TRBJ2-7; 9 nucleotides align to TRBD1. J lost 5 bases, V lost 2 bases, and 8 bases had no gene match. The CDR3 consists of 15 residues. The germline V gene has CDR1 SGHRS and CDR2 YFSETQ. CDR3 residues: CASSFPHDRGDEQYF. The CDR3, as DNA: TGCGCCAGCAGCTTTCCTCATGACAGGGGGGACGAGCAGTACTTC.

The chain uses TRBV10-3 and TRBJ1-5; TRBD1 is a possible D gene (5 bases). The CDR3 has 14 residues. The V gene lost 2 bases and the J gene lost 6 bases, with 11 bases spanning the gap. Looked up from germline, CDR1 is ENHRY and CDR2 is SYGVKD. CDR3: CAISEGHPLQPQHF. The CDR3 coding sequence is TGTGCCATCAGTGAGGGACACCCGCTTCAGCCCCAGCATTTT.

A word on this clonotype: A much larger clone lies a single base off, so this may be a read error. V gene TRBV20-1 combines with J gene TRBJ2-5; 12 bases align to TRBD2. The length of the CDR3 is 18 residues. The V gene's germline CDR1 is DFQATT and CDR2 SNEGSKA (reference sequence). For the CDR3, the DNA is TGCAGTACTAGAGTCCCGACTAGCGGGAGAGGCGGGAAAGAGACCCAGTACTTC. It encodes CSTRVPTSGRGGKETQYF.

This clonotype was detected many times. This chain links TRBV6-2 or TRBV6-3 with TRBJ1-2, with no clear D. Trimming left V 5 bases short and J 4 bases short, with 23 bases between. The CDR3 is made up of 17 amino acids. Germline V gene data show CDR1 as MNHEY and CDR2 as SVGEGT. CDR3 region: CASSLLLDAPNSYGYTF. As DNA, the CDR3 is TGTGCCAGCAGTCTTCTCCTTGACGCACCAAACTCCTATGGCTACACCTTC.

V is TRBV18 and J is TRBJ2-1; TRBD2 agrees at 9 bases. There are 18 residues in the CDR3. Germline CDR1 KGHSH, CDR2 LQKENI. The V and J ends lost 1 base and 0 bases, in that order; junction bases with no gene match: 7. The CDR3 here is CASSPRGRGASSYNEQFF. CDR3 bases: TGTGCCAGCTCACCACGCGGGAGGGGGGCGAGCTCCTACAATGAGCAGTTCTTC.

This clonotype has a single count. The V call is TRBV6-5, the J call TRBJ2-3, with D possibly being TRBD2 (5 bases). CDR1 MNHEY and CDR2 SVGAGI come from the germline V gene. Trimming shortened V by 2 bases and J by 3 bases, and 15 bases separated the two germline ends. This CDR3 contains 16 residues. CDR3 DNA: TGTGCCAGCAGTTACGGCGGGCCGTTCGGGACAGATACGCAGTATTTT. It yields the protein CASSYGGPFGTDTQYF.

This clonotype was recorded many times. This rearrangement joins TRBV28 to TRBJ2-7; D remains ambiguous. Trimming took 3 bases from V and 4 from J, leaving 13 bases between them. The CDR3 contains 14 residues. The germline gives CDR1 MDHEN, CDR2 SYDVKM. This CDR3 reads CASSFLLPPYEQYF. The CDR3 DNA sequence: TGTGCCAGCAGTTTCCTACTGCCTCCTTACGAGCAGTACTTC.

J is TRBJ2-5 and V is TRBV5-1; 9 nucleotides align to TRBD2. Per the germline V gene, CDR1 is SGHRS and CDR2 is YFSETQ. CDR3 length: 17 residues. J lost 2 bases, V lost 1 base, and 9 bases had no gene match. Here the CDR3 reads CASSLLGASGAQETQYF. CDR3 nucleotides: TGCGCCAGCAGCTTGCTCGGCGCTAGCGGGGCACAAGAGACCCAGTACTTC. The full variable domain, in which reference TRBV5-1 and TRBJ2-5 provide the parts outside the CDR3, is KAGVTQTPRYLIKTRGQQVTLSCSPISGHRSVSWYQQTPGQGLQFLFEYFSETQRNKGNFPGRFSGRQFSNSRSEMNVSTLELGDSALYLCASSLLGASGAQETQYFGPGTRLLVL.

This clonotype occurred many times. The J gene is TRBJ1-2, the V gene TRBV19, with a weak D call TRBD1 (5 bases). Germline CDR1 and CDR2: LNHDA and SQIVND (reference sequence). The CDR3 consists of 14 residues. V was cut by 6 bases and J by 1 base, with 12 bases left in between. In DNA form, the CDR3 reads TGTGCCAGTAGAACGGGACCTCATAACTATGGCTACACCTTC. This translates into CASRTGPHNYGYTF.